The entry below gives a single T cell receptor beta chain sequence along with its context. These data originate in a study of blood T cell repertoires in COVID-19. Across the study: Nucleic acid was either cDNA or gDNA, and it came from T cells, B-cell-depleted T cells, or PBMCs.

Sequencing was performed with immunoSEQ multiplex PCR; in TCRdb, only in-frame clones are kept and a portion is missing. Here the sample spans fewer than 20,000 clones, roughly four fifths being singletons. This receptor was obtained from a man aged 35-49 years with active or convalescent COVID-19. Sequencing input: peripheral blood.

This chain's CDR3 is CARSLALGGAGYEQYF. The CDR3 region has the DNA TGTGCCAGAAGCTTAGCGCTCGGGGGGGCCGGCTACGAGCAGTACTTC. The V call is TRBV7-5, the J call TRBJ2-7; the D segment call TRBD2 is taken from the table without a DNA check. TRBV7-5 is flagged as a pseudogene. The CDR3 sequence is 16 residues long.